The 16 T cell receptor beta chains below come from one sample, sequenced in a study of CD8 T cells in ankylosing spondylitis (dated by TCRdb to about 2017). Library prep was done by 5' RACE. Sequencing instrument: Illumina HiSeq 2500. Starting from the raw public reads, TCRdb applied fastp trimming at Q25, assembled clones with MiXCR and retained in-frame beta chains. Rows are unified per CDR3 protein, each entry keeping the most common DNA and genes. The sample records 150,000 to 200,000 distinct CDR3 sequences, under 14% of which are singletons. The ten largest clones represent about 27% of the sample. Sequencing was performed on blood, either unsorted or a sorted T cell fraction (not recorded which). The receptor set was obtained from a male donor with ankylosing spondylitis or in good health (not recorded which).

This clonotype was seen only a few times. The chain employs TRBV5-1 and TRBJ1-1; the match to TRBD1 covers 10 bases. There are 13 residues in the CDR3. V lost 4 bases to trimming and J lost 13 bases; unmatched junction nucleotides: 10. From germline, CDR1 is SGHRS and CDR2 YFSETQ. CDR3 sequence: CASSPTGQGKSFF. The CDR3 nucleotides are TGCGCCAGCAGCCCCACGGGACAGGGGAAAAGTTTCTTT.

This clonotype was counted only a few times. The chain carries TRBV4-1 and TRBJ2-3; 10 nucleotides agree with TRBD2. Germline CDR1 and CDR2: MGHRA and YSYEKL. The CDR3 is 16 amino acids. Germline trimming cut 0 bases from V and 7 bases from J; bases unmatched to any gene: 7. CDR3 region: CASSQELAGRVNTQYF. The CDR3 DNA reads TGCGCCAGCAGCCAAGAACTAGCGGGACGTGTGAATACGCAGTATTTT.

This clonotype showed up many times. V usage is TRBV15 and J usage is TRBJ1-4, with unresolved D. The CDR3 totals 11 residues. Trimming cost V 4 bases and J 10 bases, with 7 bases left between them. CDR1 and CDR2 (germline): LNHNV, YYDKDF (reference sequence). The CDR3 DNA sequence: TGTGCCACCAGCATACAAGGAAAACTGTTTTTT. Translated, it gives CATSIQGKLFF.

This clonotype was recorded many times. V gene TRBV5-6 combines with J gene TRBJ2-3, with 10 bases fitting TRBD2. Germline V gene lookup returns CDR1 SGHDT and CDR2 YYEEEE. This CDR3 has 15 residues. Trimming took 0 bases from V and 3 from J; bases not matched to a gene: 1. The CDR3 nucleotides are TGTGCCAGCAGCTTGGAACTAGCGGGGACAGATACGCAGTATTTT. Amino acid sequence: CASSLELAGTDTQYF. Complete variable domain (other parts from reference TRBV5-6 and TRBJ2-3): DAGVTQSPTHLIKTRGQQVTLRCSPKSGHDTVSWYQQALGQGPQFIFQYYEEEERQRGNFPDRFSGHQFPNYSSELNVNALLLGDSALYLCASSLELAGTDTQYFGPGTRLTVL.

The V and J genes are TRBV20-1 and TRBJ2-1; 8 bases map to TRBD2. Unmatched junction bases numbered 9, after V lost 6 bases and J lost 2 bases. The CDR3 totals 15 residues. The germline V gene has CDR1 DFQATT and CDR2 SNEGSKA (reference sequence). Written as DNA, the CDR3 is TGCAGTGCGGAAGGGACTAGAGGACCCTACAATGAGCAGTTCTTC. As protein: CSAEGTRGPYNEQFF.

This clonotype was recorded many times. The CDR3 region has the DNA TGCGCCAGCAGCCATCTAGAAGACGAGCAGTACTTC. Residues: CASSHLEDEQYF. The chain links TRBV5-1 to TRBJ2-7; D unresolved. The germline gives CDR1 SGHRS, CDR2 YFSETQ. The CDR3 spans 12 residues. The V and J ends lost 4 bases and 5 bases respectively, with 10 bases between them.

The V gene is TRBV5-1, the J gene TRBJ2-1; 7 nucleotides align to TRBD1. Germline lookup yields CDR1 SGHRS and CDR2 YFSETQ. Germline trimming cut 7 bases from V and 2 bases from J; bases unmatched to any gene: 3. The length of the CDR3 is 13 residues. CDR3 nucleotides: TGCGCCAGCCAGGGGGTCGCCTACAATGAGCAGTTCTTC. Translation: CASQGVAYNEQFF.

Remarks on this clonotype: Just one base apart from a much larger clone, this may be a read error. V usage is TRBV6-1 and J usage is TRBJ1-1; weak D call: TRBD1 (6 bases). Germline CDR1 is MNHNS and CDR2 is SASEGT. There are 16 residues in the CDR3. Between the trimmed V and J ends, which lost 10 bases and 2 bases, there was a span of 23 bases. This chain's CDR3 is CATLRLGGGPNTEAFF. Written as DNA, the CDR3 is TGTGCCACCCTAAGACTTGGGGGCGGGCCCAACACTGAAGCTTTCTTT.

At least ten counts were recorded for this clonotype. The gene calls are TRBV25-1 and TRBJ1-1, with D uncertain. Germline assignment: CDR1 MGHDK and CDR2 SYGVNS. The CDR3 runs to 14 residues. Trimming removed 6 bases from V and 0 bases from J, with 11 bases in between. CDR3 protein: CASRRVEMNTEAFF. CDR3 in DNA: TGTGCCAGCAGAAGAGTAGAAATGAACACTGAAGCTTTCTTT.

As concerns this clonotype: A much larger clone sits a single nucleotide away, making a read error possible. V is TRBV29-1 and J is TRBJ2-1; 10 bases agree with TRBD2. This CDR3 has 16 amino acids. The germline CDR1 and CDR2 sequences are SQVTM and ANQGSEA. CDR3 region: CSVGASGSIRYNAQFF. CDR3 sequence (DNA): TGCAGCGTTGGGGCTAGCGGGAGCATAAGGTACAATGCGCAGTTCTTC.

This clonotype has ten or more counts. The chain joins TRBV24-1 to TRBJ2-1; 9 bases agree with TRBD2. Trimming cost V 0 bases and J 0 bases; bases outside gene matches: 8. The length of the CDR3 is 19 residues. Germline lookup yields CDR1 KGHDR and CDR2 SFDVKD. The DNA for the CDR3 is TGTGCCACCAGTGATTTGCGTCCCCATAGCGGGAGCTCCTACAATGAGCAGTTCTTC. Its protein is CATSDLRPHSGSSYNEQFF.

This clonotype has ten or more counts. This sequence joins TRBV6-5 and TRBJ1-1; D is unresolved. The CDR3 totals 13 residues. Germline CDR1 MNHEY, CDR2 SVGAGI. Trimming cost V 2 bases and J 1 base, with 5 bases left between them. The chain's CDR3 is CASSYNRNTEAFF. The DNA for the CDR3 is TGTGCCAGCAGTTACAACAGGAACACTGAAGCTTTCTTT.

This clonotype has just a few counts. The V and J genes are TRBV5-1 and TRBJ1-1, with TRBD1 matching 8 bases. The ends lost 0 bases at V and 5 bases at J; junction bases unmatched: 6. Germline V gene data show CDR1 as SGHRS and CDR2 as YFSETQ. This CDR3 spans 15 amino acids. CDR3 nucleotides: TGCGCCAGCAGCTTGGTCGGGACAGGCGGGACTGAAGCTTTCTTT. It codes for CASSLVGTGGTEAFF.

The table lists this clonotype with many counts. J is TRBJ1-6 and V is TRBV9; maybe TRBD1 (5 bases). The CDR3 covers 17 residues. The germline V and J ends were trimmed by 2 bases and 5 bases, with 17 bases remaining between them. From germline, CDR1 is SGDLS and CDR2 YYNGEE. The CDR3 sequence: CASSVSGGGVNNSPLHF. As DNA, the CDR3 is TGTGCCAGCAGCGTGAGCGGTGGAGGGGTGAATAATTCACCCCTCCACTTT.

Here the CDR3 DNA reads TGTGCCAGCAGCCGGGGGGGAGTGGTAAATGAGCAGTTCTTC. Its translation is CASSRGGVVNEQFF. This chain joins TRBV7-9 and TRBJ2-1, with 8 bases identical to TRBD2. The CDR3 extends over 14 amino acids. The V and J ends lost 5 bases and 7 bases, in that order; junction bases with no gene match: 7. CDR1 SEHNR and CDR2 FQNEAQ come from the germline V gene (reference sequence).

The chain couples TRBV29-1 to TRBJ1-5, with D possibly matching TRBD1 (5 bases). Germline assignment: CDR1 SQVTM and CDR2 ANQGSEA. This CDR3 has 12 amino acids. Trimming took off 6 bases at V and 4 bases at J, with 10 bases between the two ends. The chain's CDR3 is CSVGDDNQPQHF. Here the CDR3 DNA reads TGCAGCGTCGGGGACGATAATCAGCCCCAGCATTTT.